This T cell receptor beta chain was identified in a study of T-cell reconstitution after alpha-beta-depleted transplantation in children. Germline V gene sequence: CDR1 MDHEN, CDR2 SYDVKM. The length of the CDR3 is 16 residues. With 6 bases clipped from V and 2 bases from J, the junction kept 9 bases outside the gene matches. This clonotype was detected ten times or more. Unique molecular identifiers were used to barcode this TCRbeta library. TCRdb re-analysed the PCR reads in MiXCR, keeping a single row per CDR3 protein. The sample has roughly 200,000 distinct CDR3 sequences, roughly 15% seen once. The chain employs TRBV28 and TRBJ2-7, with TRBD2 matching over 11 bases. The TCR comes from a human donor who donated a stem cell graft to a child with acute lymphoblastic leukemia. Here the sequenced sample was PBMCs from the stem cell graft donor, taken from the stem cell graft. The CDR3 nucleotides read TGTGCCAGCAGACCTCCGTTTAGCGGGAGGGCCTACGAGCAGTACTTC. This encodes CASRPPFSGRAYEQYF.